Each of the 26 T cell receptor beta chains below was sequenced from the same sample in a study of CD8 T cells in ankylosing spondylitis. TCRdb recomputed calls from the 5' RACE reads with MiXCR, one row per CDR3 protein. The sample has approximately 300,000 distinct CDR3 sequences; around 19% are singletons. Sample: blood, either unsorted or a sorted T cell fraction (not recorded which). The receptor set was obtained from a male donor with ankylosing spondylitis or in good health (not recorded which).

This clonotype was seen more than once but under ten times. The rearrangement joins TRBV12-3 or TRBV12-4 to TRBJ1-4, with 7 bases lining up with TRBD1. The length of the CDR3 is 16 residues. The V segment lost 7 bases and the J segment 0 bases; nucleotides outside the gene matches: 8. CDR3 in amino acids: CASTPGGQATNEKLFF. CDR3 nucleotides: TGTGCCAGCACCCCAGGGGGTCAGGCAACTAATGAAAAACTGTTTTTT.

The chain's CDR3 is CAIGGTGYNEQFF. DNA for the CDR3: TGTGCCATCGGGGGGACAGGGTACAATGAGCAGTTCTTC. This chain connects TRBV10-3 to TRBJ2-1, with 9 positions matching TRBD1. Germline V gives CDR1 ENHRY, CDR2 SYGVKD. This CDR3 comprises 13 residues. J lost 4 bases, V lost 8 bases, and 3 bases had no gene match.

This clonotype was recorded many times. V usage is TRBV5-1 and J usage is TRBJ1-1; TRBD1 is a possible D gene (5 bases). V was trimmed by 3 bases and J by 10 bases, leaving 13 bases between them. Germline V CDR1 and CDR2: SGHRS, YFSETQ. The CDR3 is 12 amino acids. The CDR3 nucleotides read TGCGCCAGCAGCTGGGAGGGGCCGGGAGCTTTCTTT. Protein product: CASSWEGPGAFF.

The chain combines TRBV7-9 with TRBJ2-5, with 7 positions matching TRBD1. The CDR3 totals 15 residues. The ends lost 2 bases at V and 3 bases at J; junction bases unmatched: 6. Germline V gene data show CDR1 as SEHNR and CDR2 as FQNEAQ (reference sequence). CDR3 protein: CASSLLVQGKETQYF. In DNA, the CDR3 is TGTGCCAGCAGCTTACTTGTACAGGGGAAAGAGACCCAGTACTTC.

The chain is built from TRBV15 and TRBJ1-1; D may be TRBD1 (5 bases). V was shortened by 3 bases and J by 0 bases, with 17 bases between the two germline ends. The CDR3 runs to 17 residues. Germline V gene lookup returns CDR1 LNHNV and CDR2 YYDKDF (reference sequence). Here the CDR3 reads CATSSAPGTPMNTEAFF. The CDR3, as DNA: TGTGCCACCAGCAGTGCCCCCGGGACCCCAATGAACACTGAAGCTTTCTTT.

This clonotype was detected a few times. This chain uses TRBV7-8 with TRBJ1-3, with D perhaps TRBD1 (5 bases). The CDR3 contains 19 residues. Trimming pared 5 bases from V and 2 bases from J, leaving 25 bases between. Germline V CDR1 and CDR2: SGHVS, FQNEAQ. The CDR3 bases are TGTGCCAGCAGCCTAGGGGCCCCGAATCTAGCGGGGACTGGAAACACCATATATTTT. Translating it yields CASSLGAPNLAGTGNTIYF.

The chain is built from TRBV7-9 and TRBJ1-3; no definite D call. The germline V and J ends were trimmed by 5 bases and 8 bases, with 16 bases remaining between them. This CDR3 contains 14 residues. CDR1 is SEHNR, CDR2 FQNEAQ, per germline (reference sequence). The CDR3 coding sequence is TGTGCCAGCAGCAACGAGGACCTGCGTGACACCATATATTTT. It specifies CASSNEDLRDTIYF.

This chain joins TRBV28 and TRBJ2-5; 14 bases fit TRBD2. CDR3 size: 17 residues. V lost 5 bases and J lost 0; bases outside the gene matches: 5. Germline V gene data show CDR1 as MDHEN and CDR2 as SYDVKM. CDR3 protein: CASSPRTSGRNQETQYF. The CDR3 DNA sequence: TGTGCCAGCAGTCCGAGGACTAGCGGGAGGAACCAAGAGACCCAGTACTTC.

Ten or more counts support this clonotype. The CDR3 sequence is CASSQSDYGYTF. Here the CDR3 DNA reads TGTGCCAGCAGCCAAAGTGACTATGGCTACACCTTC. The chain carries TRBV3-1 and TRBJ1-2; D is unresolved. The CDR3 is 12 residues long. Trimming took off 2 bases at V and 3 bases at J, with 4 bases between the two ends. Per the germline V gene, CDR1 is LGHDT and CDR2 is YNNKEL (reference sequence).

This chain joins TRBV20-1 and TRBJ2-7; tentative D call: TRBD2 (5 bases). The V gene's germline CDR1 is DFQATT and CDR2 SNEGSKA (reference sequence). Trimming left V 3 bases short and J 4 bases short, with 10 bases between. The length of the CDR3 is 12 residues. The CDR3, as DNA: TGCAGTGCTAGTGGCAGCGGTTACGAGCAGTACGTC. This translates into CSASGSGYEQYV.

This clonotype was observed many times. The chain is built from TRBV12-3 or TRBV12-4 and TRBJ2-1, with 9 bases that match TRBD1. This CDR3 spans 13 amino acids. V was pared by 9 bases and J by 6 bases, with 6 bases of the junction left unmatched. CDR3 loop: CARNRGPGNEQFF. In nucleotides, the CDR3 is TGTGCCAGGAACAGGGGGCCGGGCAATGAGCAGTTCTTC.

This clonotype was seen a few times. This chain links TRBV4-2 with TRBJ2-5; D may be TRBD1 or TRBD2 (5 bases each). Germline V gene lookup returns CDR1 LGHNA and CDR2 YNFKEQ. The CDR3 is 13 residues long. Between the trimmed V and J ends, which lost 3 bases and 2 bases, there was a span of 7 bases. The CDR3 sequence is CASSQGVQETQYF. CDR3 in DNA: TGTGCCAGCAGCCAGGGGGTACAAGAGACCCAGTACTTC.

This clonotype was seen only a few times. This chain uses TRBV30 with TRBJ1-1; the match to TRBD1 covers 7 bases. Germline V gives CDR1 GTSNPN, CDR2 SVGIG (reference sequence). V shed 4 bases and J 6 bases; nucleotides not matched to a gene: 11. This CDR3 spans 14 amino acids. DNA of the CDR3: TGTGCCTGGAAGGGTGGGCAGGGGGTCTCTGAAGCTTTCTTT. This sequence encodes CAWKGGQGVSEAFF.

Only a few counts were recorded for this clonotype. The J gene is TRBJ2-1, the V gene TRBV12-3 or TRBV12-4; D is uncertain. CDR3 size: 15 residues. Trimming took 3 bases from V and 1 from J, leaving 10 bases between them. For the CDR3, the DNA is TGTGCCAGCAGTTTCCTTACAGATTCCTACAATGAGCAGTTCTTC. Translation: CASSFLTDSYNEQFF.

The rearrangement joins TRBV27 to TRBJ2-1; D is unresolved. Germline V CDR1 and CDR2: MNHEY, SMNVEV (reference sequence). The CDR3 has 11 amino acids. Trimming removed 10 bases from V and 2 bases from J, with 6 bases in between. The CDR3 protein is CATRAYNEQFF. In DNA form, the CDR3 reads TGTGCCACCCGCGCCTACAATGAGCAGTTCTTC.

This clonotype has at least ten counts. The chain uses TRBV20-1 and TRBJ1-5, with no clear D. In germline, CDR1 is DFQATT, CDR2 SNEGSKA (reference sequence). Trimming took 5 bases from V and 0 from J, leaving 8 bases between them. The CDR3 runs to 13 residues. The CDR3 region has the DNA TGCAGTGCTCGGGTAGCTAGCAATCAGCCCCAGCATTTT. This sequence encodes CSARVASNQPQHF.

This clonotype was recorded many times. The chain links TRBV6-5 to TRBJ1-6; D unclear. This CDR3 has 14 residues. Trimming took off 0 bases at V and 9 bases at J, with 9 bases between the two ends. The germline V gene encodes CDR1 MNHEY and CDR2 SVGAGI. In DNA, the CDR3 is TGTGCCAGCAGTTACTCCACGCGGGGTTCACCCCTCCACTTT. This gives the protein CASSYSTRGSPLHF.

The table lists this clonotype with many counts. The chain links TRBV20-1 to TRBJ2-1, with D possibly being TRBD2 (5 bases). This CDR3 spans 14 amino acids. CDR1 and CDR2 from the germline V gene are DFQATT and SNEGSKA (reference sequence). The V gene lost 5 bases and the J gene lost 0 bases, with 11 bases spanning the gap. CDR3 DNA: TGCAGTGCTGAGCGGAAGAGCTCCTACAATGAGCAGTTCTTC. The encoded protein is CSAERKSSYNEQFF.

In this sample, this clonotype turned up many times. The gene calls are TRBV5-1 and TRBJ2-1; 13 bases match TRBD2. The CDR3 sequence is 16 residues long. Germline V CDR1 and CDR2: SGHRS, YFSETQ. With 4 bases clipped from V and 9 bases from J, the junction kept 10 bases outside the gene matches. CDR3 residues: CASSITSGRALGEQFF. The CDR3 DNA sequence: TGCGCCAGCAGCATCACTAGCGGGAGGGCCCTCGGTGAGCAGTTCTTC.

This clonotype was detected a few times. This chain uses TRBV7-8 with TRBJ1-3, with D maybe TRBD1 (6 bases). Trimming removed 5 bases at V and 2 bases at J, with 13 bases between. Germline lookup yields CDR1 SGHVS and CDR2 FQNEAQ. The CDR3 has 15 residues. The CDR3 is CASSPSRTAGNTIYF. In DNA form, the CDR3 reads TGTGCCAGCAGCCCGTCCCGGACAGCTGGAAACACCATATATTTT.

This chain links TRBV18 with TRBJ2-3; D remains unclear. CDR1 is KGHSH and CDR2 is LQKENI in the germline V gene. CDR3 length equals 17 residues. Trimming took off 3 bases at V and 2 bases at J, with 18 bases between the two ends. The CDR3 sequence: CASSPDPASSYTDTQYF. DNA for the CDR3: TGTGCCAGCTCACCCGATCCGGCGTCTTCTTACACAGATACGCAGTATTTT. Complete variable domain (other parts from reference TRBV18 and TRBJ2-3): NAGVMQNPRHLVRRRGQEARLRCSPMKGHSHVYWYRQLPEEGLKFMVYLQKENIIDESGMPKERFSAEFPKEGPSILRIQQVVRGDSAAYFCASSPDPASSYTDTQYFGPGTRLTVL.

This rearrangement joins TRBV5-6 to TRBJ1-3; D unresolved. The CDR3 is 14 amino acids. From germline, CDR1 is SGHDT and CDR2 YYEEEE. The V and J ends lost 0 bases and 4 bases respectively, with 8 bases between them. CDR3 DNA: TGTGCCAGCAGCTTGGGGCCGGGAGGAAACACCATATATTTT. It yields the protein CASSLGPGGNTIYF. Full variable domain (missing parts from reference TRBV5-6 and TRBJ1-3): DAGVTQSPTHLIKTRGQQVTLRCSPKSGHDTVSWYQQALGQGPQFIFQYYEEEERQRGNFPDRFSGHQFPNYSSELNVNALLLGDSALYLCASSLGPGGNTIYFGEGSWLTVV.

In this sample, this clonotype turned up many times. This rearrangement joins TRBV12-3 or TRBV12-4 to TRBJ1-1, with TRBD1 as a possible D gene (6 bases). Trimming left V 5 bases short and J 4 bases short, with 14 bases between. The CDR3 has 14 amino acids. The CDR3 here is CASSPTGRTTEAFF. CDR3 DNA: TGTGCCAGCAGTCCTACAGGGAGAACCACTGAAGCTTTCTTT.

The chain has TRBV7-9 and TRBJ2-5; 7 bases match TRBD2. Germline V lookup: CDR1 SEHNR, CDR2 FQNEAQ (reference sequence). There are 15 residues in the CDR3. V dropped 8 bases and J dropped 1; count of bases not matched to a gene: 10. The CDR3 region has the DNA TGTGCCAGCGCTCTAGGTGGGGGGGTCCAAGAGACCCAGTACTTC. Its protein is CASALGGGVQETQYF.

This clonotype occurred a few times. V gene TRBV12-3 or TRBV12-4 combines with J gene TRBJ2-2; 10 nucleotides line up with TRBD2. The CDR3 is 16 residues long. V lost 5 bases and J lost 2; bases outside the gene matches: 5. The CDR3 nucleotides are TGTGCCAGCAGTACCCTAGCGGGGGCCAACACCGGGGAGCTGTTTTTT. Residues: CASSTLAGANTGELFF.

This clonotype was observed a few times. This chain links TRBV6-1 with TRBJ2-5, with 7 bases matching TRBD2. V was pared by 3 bases and J by 5 bases, with 6 bases of the junction left unmatched. The germline V gene has CDR1 MNHNS and CDR2 SASEGT. The CDR3 spans 14 residues. The CDR3 sequence: CASSEFLGGETQYF. The CDR3 coding sequence is TGTGCCAGCAGTGAGTTCCTGGGAGGGGAGACCCAGTACTTC.